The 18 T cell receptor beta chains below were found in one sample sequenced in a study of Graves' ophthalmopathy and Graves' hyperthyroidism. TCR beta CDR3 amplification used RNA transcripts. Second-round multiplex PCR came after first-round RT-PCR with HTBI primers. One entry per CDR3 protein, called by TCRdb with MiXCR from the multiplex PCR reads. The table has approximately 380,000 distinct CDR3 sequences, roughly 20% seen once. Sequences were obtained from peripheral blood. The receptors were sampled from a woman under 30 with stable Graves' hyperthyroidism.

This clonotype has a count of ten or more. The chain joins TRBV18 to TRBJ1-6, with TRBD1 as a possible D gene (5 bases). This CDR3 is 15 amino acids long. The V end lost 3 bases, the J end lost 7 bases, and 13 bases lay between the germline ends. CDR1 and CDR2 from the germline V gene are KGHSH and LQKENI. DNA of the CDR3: TGTGCCAGCTCACCGGTCGGGGCCGAAAATTCACCCCTCCACTTT. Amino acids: CASSPVGAENSPLHF.

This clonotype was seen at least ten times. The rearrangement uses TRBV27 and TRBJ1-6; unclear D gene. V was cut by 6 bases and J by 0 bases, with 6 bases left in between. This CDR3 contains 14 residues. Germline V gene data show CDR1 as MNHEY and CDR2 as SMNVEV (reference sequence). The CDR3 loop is CASRGGSYNSPLHF. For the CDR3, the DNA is TGTGCCAGCAGGGGAGGCTCCTATAATTCACCCCTCCACTTT.

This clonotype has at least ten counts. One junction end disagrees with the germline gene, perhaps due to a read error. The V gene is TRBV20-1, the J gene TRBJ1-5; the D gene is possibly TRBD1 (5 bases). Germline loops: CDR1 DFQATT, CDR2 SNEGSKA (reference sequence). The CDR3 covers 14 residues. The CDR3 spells CSAGDSLGNQPQHF. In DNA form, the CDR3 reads TGCAGTGCTGGAGACAGCCTGGGCAATCAGCCCCAGCATTTT.

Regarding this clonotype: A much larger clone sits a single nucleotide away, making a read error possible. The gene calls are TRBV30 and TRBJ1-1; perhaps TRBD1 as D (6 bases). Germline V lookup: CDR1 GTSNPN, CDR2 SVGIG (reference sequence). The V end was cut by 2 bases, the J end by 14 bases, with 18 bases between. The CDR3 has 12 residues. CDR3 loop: CAWSRELKGGFF. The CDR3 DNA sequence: TGTGCCTGGAGTCGCGAGCTCAAGGGGGGGTTCTTT.

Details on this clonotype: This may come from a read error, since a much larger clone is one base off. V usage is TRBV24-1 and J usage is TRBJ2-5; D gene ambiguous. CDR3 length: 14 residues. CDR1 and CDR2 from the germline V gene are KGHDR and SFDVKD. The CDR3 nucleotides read TGTGCCACCAGTGATTGGACGGAGCAAGAGACCCAGGACTTC. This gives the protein CATSDWTEQETQDF.

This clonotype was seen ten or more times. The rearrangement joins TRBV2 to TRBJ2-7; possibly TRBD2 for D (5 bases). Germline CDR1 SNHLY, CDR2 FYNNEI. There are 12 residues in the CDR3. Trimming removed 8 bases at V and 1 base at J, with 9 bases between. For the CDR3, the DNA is TGTGCCAGCGAGGACTTTTCCTACGAGCAGTACTTC. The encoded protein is CASEDFSYEQYF.

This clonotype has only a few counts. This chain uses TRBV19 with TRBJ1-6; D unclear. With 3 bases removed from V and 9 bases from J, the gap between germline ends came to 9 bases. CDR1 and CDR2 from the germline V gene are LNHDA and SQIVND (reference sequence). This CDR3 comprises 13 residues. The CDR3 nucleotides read TGTGCCAGTAGTATTACCTGGGCTTCACCCCTCCACTTT. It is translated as CASSITWASPLHF. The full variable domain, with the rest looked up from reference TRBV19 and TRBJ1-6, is DGGITQSPKYLFRKEGQNVTLSCEQNLNHDAMYWYRQDPGQGLRLIYYSQIVNDFQKGDIAEGYSVSREKKESFPLTVTSAQKNPTAFYLCASSITWASPLHFGNGTRLTVT.

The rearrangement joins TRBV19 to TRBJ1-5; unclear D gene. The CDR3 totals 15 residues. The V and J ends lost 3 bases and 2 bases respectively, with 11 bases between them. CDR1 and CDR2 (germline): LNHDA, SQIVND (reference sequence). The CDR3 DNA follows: TGTGCCAGTAGTATTGGCAGGTGGGGCAATCAGCCCCAGCATTTT. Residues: CASSIGRWGNQPQHF. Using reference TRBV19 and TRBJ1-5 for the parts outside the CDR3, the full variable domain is DGGITQSPKYLFRKEGQNVTLSCEQNLNHDAMYWYRQDPGQGLRLIYYSQIVNDFQKGDIAEGYSVSREKKESFPLTVTSAQKNPTAFYLCASSIGRWGNQPQHFGDGTRLSIL.

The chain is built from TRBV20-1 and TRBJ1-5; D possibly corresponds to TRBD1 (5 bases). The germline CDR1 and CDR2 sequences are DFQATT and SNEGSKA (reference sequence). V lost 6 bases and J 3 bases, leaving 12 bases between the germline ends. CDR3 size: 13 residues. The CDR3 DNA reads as TGCAGTGCAAGAACAGGTCTCAATCAGCCCCAGCATTTT. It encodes CSARTGLNQPQHF.

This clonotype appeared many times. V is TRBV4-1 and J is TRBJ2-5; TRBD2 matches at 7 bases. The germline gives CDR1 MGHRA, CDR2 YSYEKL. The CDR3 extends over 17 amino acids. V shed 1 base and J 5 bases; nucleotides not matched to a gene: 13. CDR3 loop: CASSQGGGVRVWETQYF. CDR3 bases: TGCGCCAGCAGCCAAGGGGGAGGGGTCAGGGTTTGGGAGACCCAGTACTTC.

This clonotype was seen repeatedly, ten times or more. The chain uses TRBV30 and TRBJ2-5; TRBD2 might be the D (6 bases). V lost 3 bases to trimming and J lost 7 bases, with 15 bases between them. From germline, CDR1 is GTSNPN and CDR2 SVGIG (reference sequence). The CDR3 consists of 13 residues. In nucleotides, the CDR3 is TGTGCCTGGAGGTTTGGGGCCGGGGGGACCCAGTACTTC. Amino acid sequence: CAWRFGAGGTQYF.

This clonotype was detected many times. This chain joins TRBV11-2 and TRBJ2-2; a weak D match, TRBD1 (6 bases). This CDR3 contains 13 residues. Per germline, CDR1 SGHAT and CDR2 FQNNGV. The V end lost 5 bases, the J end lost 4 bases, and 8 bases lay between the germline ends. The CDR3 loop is CASSQGGTGELFF. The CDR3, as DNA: TGTGCCAGCAGCCAAGGGGGCACCGGGGAGCTGTTTTTT.

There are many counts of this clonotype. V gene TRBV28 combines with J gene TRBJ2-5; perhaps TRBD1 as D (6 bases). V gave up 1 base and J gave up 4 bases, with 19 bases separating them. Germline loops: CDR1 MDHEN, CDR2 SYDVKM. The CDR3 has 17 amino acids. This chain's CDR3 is CASSLSPYHLRGETQYF. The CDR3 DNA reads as TGTGCCAGCAGTTTATCCCCTTACCACCTCAGGGGAGAGACCCAGTACTTC. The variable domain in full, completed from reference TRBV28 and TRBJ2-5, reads DVKVTQSSRYLVKRTGEKVFLECVQDMDHENMFWYRQDPGLGLRLIYFSYDVKMKEKGDIPEGYSVSREKKERFSLILESASTNQTSMYLCASSLSPYHLRGETQYFGPGTRLLVL.

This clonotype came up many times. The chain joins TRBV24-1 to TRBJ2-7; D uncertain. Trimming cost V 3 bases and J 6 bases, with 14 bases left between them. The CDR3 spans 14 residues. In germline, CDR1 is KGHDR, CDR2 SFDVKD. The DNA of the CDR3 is TGTGCCACCAGTGATGTCAGGACCCCCCGCGAGCAGTACTTC. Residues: CATSDVRTPREQYF.

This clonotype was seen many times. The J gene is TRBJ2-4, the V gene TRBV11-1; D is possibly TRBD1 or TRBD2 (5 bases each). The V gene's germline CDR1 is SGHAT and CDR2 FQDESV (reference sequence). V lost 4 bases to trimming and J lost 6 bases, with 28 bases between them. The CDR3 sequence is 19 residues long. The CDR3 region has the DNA TGTGCCAGCAGCTCATCACGGCCCGGGACCAATAATTTAAGAAACATTCAGTACTTC. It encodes CASSSSRPGTNNLRNIQYF.

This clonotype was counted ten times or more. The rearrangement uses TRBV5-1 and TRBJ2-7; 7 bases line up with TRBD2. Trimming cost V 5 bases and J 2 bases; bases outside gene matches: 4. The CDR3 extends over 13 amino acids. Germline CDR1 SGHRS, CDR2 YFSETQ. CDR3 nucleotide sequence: TGCGCCAGCAGGAGGGAGGGCCCCTACGAGCAGTACTTC. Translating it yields CASRREGPYEQYF. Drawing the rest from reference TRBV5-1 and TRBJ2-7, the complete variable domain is KAGVTQTPRYLIKTRGQQVTLSCSPISGHRSVSWYQQTPGQGLQFLFEYFSETQRNKGNFPGRFSGRQFSNSRSEMNVSTLELGDSALYLCASRREGPYEQYFGPGTRLTVT.

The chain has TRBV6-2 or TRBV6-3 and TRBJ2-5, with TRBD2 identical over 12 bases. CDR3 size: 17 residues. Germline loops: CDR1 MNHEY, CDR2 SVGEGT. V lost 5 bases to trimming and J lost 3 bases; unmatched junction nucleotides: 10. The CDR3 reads CASSTRTSGVSEETQYF. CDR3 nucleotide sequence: TGTGCCAGCAGTACAAGGACTAGCGGGGTTTCCGAAGAGACCCAGTACTTC.

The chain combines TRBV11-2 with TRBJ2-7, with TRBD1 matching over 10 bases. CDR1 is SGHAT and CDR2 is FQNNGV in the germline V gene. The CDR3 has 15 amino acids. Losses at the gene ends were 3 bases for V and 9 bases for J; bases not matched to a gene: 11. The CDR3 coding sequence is TGTGCCAGCAGCTTTCCGGGACAGGGGCAGGTCGGGCAGTACTTC. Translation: CASSFPGQGQVGQYF. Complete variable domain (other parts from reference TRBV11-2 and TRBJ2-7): EAGVAQSPRYKIIEKRQSVAFWCNPISGHATLYWYQQILGQGPKLLIQFQNNGVVDDSQLPKDRFSAERLKGVDSTLKIQPAKLEDSAVYLCASSFPGQGQVGQYFGPGTRLTVT.